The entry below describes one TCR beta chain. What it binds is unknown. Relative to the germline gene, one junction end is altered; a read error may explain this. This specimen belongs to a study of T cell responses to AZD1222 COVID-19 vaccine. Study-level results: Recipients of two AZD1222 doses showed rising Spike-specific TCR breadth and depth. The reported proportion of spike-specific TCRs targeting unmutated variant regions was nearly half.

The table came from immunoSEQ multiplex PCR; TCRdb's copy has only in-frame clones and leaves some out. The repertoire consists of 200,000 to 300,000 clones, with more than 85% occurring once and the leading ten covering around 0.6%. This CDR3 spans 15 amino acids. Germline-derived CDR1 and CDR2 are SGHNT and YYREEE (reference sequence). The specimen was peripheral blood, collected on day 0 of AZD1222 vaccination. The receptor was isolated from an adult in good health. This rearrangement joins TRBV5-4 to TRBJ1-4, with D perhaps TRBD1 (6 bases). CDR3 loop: CASSLEGTTNEKLFF. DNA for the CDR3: TGTGCCAGCAGCTTGGAGGGGACAACGAATGAAAAACTGTTTTTT.